Judged by abundance, the clone carrying this T cell receptor beta chain is large. The antigen is undetermined. This entry is derived from a study of circulating CD8 cells and anti-PD-1 response in melanoma. General study results and limits: Diversity ranked highest in DNEG and lowest in TIGIT subsets.

Looked up from germline, CDR1 is KGHSH and CDR2 is LQKENI. The J segment lost 2 bases and the V segment lost 3 bases, leaving 6 bases of the junction unmatched. CDR3 length: 15 amino acids. From live CD3+CD8+TCRalphabeta+ cells, four PD-1 and/or TIGIT subsets were sorted. The QIAseq Immune Repertoire TCR panel built the libraries from roughly 15 ng of total RNA. TCRdb itself ran the reads through MiXCR, one entry per CDR3 protein. The sample has hundreds of distinct CDR3 sequences, 8.8% seen once. This sequence originates from a human donor with melanoma. The chain has TRBV18 and TRBJ2-5, with 7 bases fitting TRBD1. This material consisted of CD8+ T cells from PBMCs, taken at baseline or after one month of anti-PD-1 therapy (not recorded which). DNA of the CDR3: TGTGCCAGCTCACCCCGCCAGGGGGTACAAGAGACCCAGTACTTC. Translation: CASSPRQGVQETQYF.